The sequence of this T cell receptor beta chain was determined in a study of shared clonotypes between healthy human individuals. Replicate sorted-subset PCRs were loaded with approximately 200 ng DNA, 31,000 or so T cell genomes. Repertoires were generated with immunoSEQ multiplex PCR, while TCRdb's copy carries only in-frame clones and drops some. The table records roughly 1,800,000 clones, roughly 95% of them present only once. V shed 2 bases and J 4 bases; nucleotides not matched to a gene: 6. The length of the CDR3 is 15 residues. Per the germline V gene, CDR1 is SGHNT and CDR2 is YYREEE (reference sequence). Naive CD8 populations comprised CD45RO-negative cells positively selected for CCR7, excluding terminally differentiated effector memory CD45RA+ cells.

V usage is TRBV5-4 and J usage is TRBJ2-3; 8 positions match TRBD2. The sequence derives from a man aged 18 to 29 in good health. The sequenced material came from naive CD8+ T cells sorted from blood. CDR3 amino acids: CASSFAGGAPDTQYF. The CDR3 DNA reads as TGTGCCAGCAGCTTCGCCGGGGGGGCCCCAGATACGCAGTATTTT.